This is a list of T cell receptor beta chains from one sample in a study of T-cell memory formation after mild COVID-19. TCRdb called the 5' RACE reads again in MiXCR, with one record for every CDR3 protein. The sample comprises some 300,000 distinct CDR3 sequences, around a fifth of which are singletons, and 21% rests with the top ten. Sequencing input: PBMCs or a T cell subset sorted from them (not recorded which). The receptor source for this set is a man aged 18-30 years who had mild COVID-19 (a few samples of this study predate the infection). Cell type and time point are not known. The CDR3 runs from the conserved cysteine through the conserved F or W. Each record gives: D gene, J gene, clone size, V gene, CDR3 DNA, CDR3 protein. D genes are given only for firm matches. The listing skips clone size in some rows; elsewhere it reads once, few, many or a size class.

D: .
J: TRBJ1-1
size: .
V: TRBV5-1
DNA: TGCGCCAGCAGCTTGGGCAGGGCCGGTGAGACTGAAGCTTTCTTT
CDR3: CASSLGRAGETEAFF

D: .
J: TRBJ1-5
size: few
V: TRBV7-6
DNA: TGTGCCAGCAGCTTAGCGGATTATCAGCCCCAGCATTTT
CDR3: CASSLADYQPQHF

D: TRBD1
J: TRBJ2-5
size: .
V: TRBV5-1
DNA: TGCGCCAGCTCCGGACAGGGGGCATCTTCGGAGACCCAGTACTTC
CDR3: CASSGQGASSETQYF

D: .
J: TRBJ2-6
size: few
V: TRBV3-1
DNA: TGTGCCAGCAAGCCCGGGTGGGGGACGCGAACCAGCTCTGGGGCCAACGTCCTGACTTTC
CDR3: CASKPGWGTRTSSGANVLTF

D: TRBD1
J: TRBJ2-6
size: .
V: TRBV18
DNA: TGTGCCAGCCACGGACAGGGCGGGTCTGGGGCCAACGTCCTGACTTTC
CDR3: CASHGQGGSGANVLTF

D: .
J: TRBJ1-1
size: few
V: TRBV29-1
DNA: TGCAGCGGGGAGGGGGACACTGAAGCTTTCTTT
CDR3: CSGEGDTEAFF

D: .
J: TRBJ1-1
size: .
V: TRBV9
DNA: TGTGCCAGCAGCGTAGGGGCGACATGGATGAACACTGAAGCTTTCTTT
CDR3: CASSVGATWMNTEAFF

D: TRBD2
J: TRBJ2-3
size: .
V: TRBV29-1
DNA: TGCAGCGTTGAAGTAGCGGGGGACCAAACAGATACGCAGTATTTT
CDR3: CSVEVAGDQTDTQYF

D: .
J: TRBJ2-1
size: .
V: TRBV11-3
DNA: TGTGCCAGCTCGCGAGCCGTGGGCGATGAGCAGTTCTTC
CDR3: CASSRAVGDEQFF

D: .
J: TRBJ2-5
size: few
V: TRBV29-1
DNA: TGCAGCGTTGAAGACGAGGTTCTAAAGGAGACCCAGTACTTC
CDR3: CSVEDEVLKETQYF

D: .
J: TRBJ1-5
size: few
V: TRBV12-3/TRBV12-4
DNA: TGTGCCAGCAGTTTTTCGGCAGGGAATCAGCCCCAGCATTTT
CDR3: CASSFSAGNQPQHF

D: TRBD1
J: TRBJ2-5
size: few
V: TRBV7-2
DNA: TGTGCCAGCAGCTTATCAGGGGGCGCCGAGACCCAGTACTTC
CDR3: CASSLSGGAETQYF

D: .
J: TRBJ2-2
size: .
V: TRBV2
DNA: TGTGCCAGCAGTGGGTTCAGGGGGAACACCGGGGAGCTGTTTTTT
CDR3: CASSGFRGNTGELFF

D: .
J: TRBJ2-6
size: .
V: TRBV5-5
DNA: TGTGCCAGCAGTATGAGGGGTGATGGGGCCAACGTCCTGACTTTC
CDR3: CASSMRGDGANVLTF

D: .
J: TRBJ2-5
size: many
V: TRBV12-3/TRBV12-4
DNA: TGTGCCAGCAGAACGGTCGGCGCCTTCAGGACCCAGTACTTC
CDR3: CASRTVGAFRTQYF

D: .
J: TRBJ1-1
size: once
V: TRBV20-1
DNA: TGCAGTGCTCCCCCAGGGCAAAGGAACACTGAAGCTTTCTTT
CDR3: CSAPPGQRNTEAFF

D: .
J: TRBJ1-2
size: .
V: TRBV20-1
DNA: TGCAGTGCTAGGTTTGGTCAGTTTGGCTACACCTTC
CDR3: CSARFGQFGYTF

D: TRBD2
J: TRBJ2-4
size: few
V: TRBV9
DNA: TGTGCCAGCAGCGTAGGACTAGCGGGGGACATTCAGTACTTC
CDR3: CASSVGLAGDIQYF

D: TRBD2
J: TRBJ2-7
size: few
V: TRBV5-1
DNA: TGCGCCAGCAGTTTTAGCGGGGGGCAAAGCGAGCAGTACTTC
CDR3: CASSFSGGQSEQYF

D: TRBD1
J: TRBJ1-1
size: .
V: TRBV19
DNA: TGTGCCAGTAGTATGGGGACCGGGACAGCGAACACTGAAGCTTTCTTT
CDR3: CASSMGTGTANTEAFF

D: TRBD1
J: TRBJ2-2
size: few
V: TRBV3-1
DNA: TGTGCCAGCAGCCGGGACAGGGGACCCGGGGAGCTGTTTTTT
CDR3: CASSRDRGPGELFF

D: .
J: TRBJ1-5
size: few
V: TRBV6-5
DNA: TGTGCCAGCAGTTATGGGGGGACGCAGCCCCAGCATTTT
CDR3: CASSYGGTQPQHF

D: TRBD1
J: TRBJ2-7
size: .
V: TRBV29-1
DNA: TGCAGCGTACGTTCCGGGACAGGGGGCTACGAGCAGTACTTC
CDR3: CSVRSGTGGYEQYF

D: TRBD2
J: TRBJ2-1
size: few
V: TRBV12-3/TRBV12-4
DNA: TGTGCCAGCAGTTTACGGAGCGGGGTCAACGGTGAGCAGTTCTTC
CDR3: CASSLRSGVNGEQFF

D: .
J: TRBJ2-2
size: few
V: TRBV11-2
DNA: TGTGCCAGCAGTTCATCTTTGGGGGAGGCCGGGGAGCTGTTTTTT
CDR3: CASSSSLGEAGELFF